The entry below describes one TCR beta chain. These data are taken from a study of blood T cell repertoires in COVID-19. Study details: COVID-19 samples, acute and convalescent, were from the United States, Italy and Spain. PBMCs, B-cell-depleted T cells, or T cells provided the cDNA or gDNA that made up the material.

Authors' data handling: Amplified reference gene primers provided the basis for estimating nucleated cell counts. TCRdb keeps only in-frame clones here, not all; method: immunoSEQ multiplex PCR. The V and J calls and clone size were taken over from that table, and D and trimming were inferred from the DNA. This table has about 290,000 clones, about nine tenths appearing once. Trimming removed 5 bases from V and 5 bases from J; junction bases left unmatched: 8. The CDR3 covers 14 residues. Germline CDR1 and CDR2: MDHEN and SYDVKM. The TCR comes from a woman in her thirties or forties who had recovered from COVID-19. Sequenced: peripheral blood. This chain joins TRBV28 and TRBJ2-5, with 7 bases that match TRBD2. The CDR3 region has the DNA TGTGCCAGCAGTCAAGCCGTCGGGGGGGAGACCCAGTACTTC. It translates to CASSQAVGGETQYF.